The 19 T cell receptor beta chains in this list originate from one sample, sequenced in a study of molecular identifiers for immune sequencing clone quantification (dated by TCRdb to the late 2010s). The protocol used for the library was PCR. Data came from a NextSeq 500. TCRdb reprocessed the public reads (quality trimming at Q25 with fastp, clone calling with MiXCR) and kept in-frame beta chains. One record per CDR3 amino acid sequence lists the most common genes and DNA. The sample data list some 590,000 distinct CDR3 sequences, and around 25% of these were observed just once. The ten largest clones take up 0.75% to 0.8% of the sample. Sequenced material: naive CD8+ T cells from blood, with Jurkat cell RNA spiked in. The cell subset or site label for this specimen denotes: FACS-sorted CD8+CD4-CCR7+CD45RA+ naive T cells. All receptors derive from a human donor in good health. Some libraries in this study had Jurkat cell RNA spiked in.

The rearrangement uses TRBV4-3 and TRBJ2-3, with TRBD2 identical over 12 bases. Per the germline V gene, CDR1 is LGHNA and CDR2 is YSLEER. V trimming: 2 bases; J trimming: 4 bases; junction bases outside the gene matches: 7. The CDR3 has 17 residues. CDR3 sequence reads: CASSQRWTSGAPDTQYF. DNA for the CDR3: TGCGCCAGCAGCCAAAGGTGGACTAGCGGGGCCCCAGATACGCAGTATTTT.

This clonotype was counted ten times or more. The CDR3 loop is CASSPGEGTNEKLFF. The CDR3 DNA sequence: TGTGCCAGCAGTCCTGGGGAGGGGACTAATGAAAAACTGTTTTTT. The gene calls are TRBV6-5 and TRBJ1-4; perhaps TRBD1 as D (5 bases). CDR3 size: 15 residues. The V gene's germline CDR1 is MNHEY and CDR2 SVGAGI. V was pared by 5 bases and J by 2 bases, with 12 bases between.

About this clonotype itself: A much larger clone sits a single nucleotide away, making a read error possible. The rearrangement links TRBV5-6 to TRBJ1-5, with D uncertain. Germline V gene sequence: CDR1 SGHDT, CDR2 YYEEEE. The CDR3 covers 15 residues. DNA for the CDR3: TGTGACAGCAGCTTACGGGGTTATAGCAATCAGCCCCAGCATTTT. It translates to CDSSLRGYSNQPQHF. Drawing the rest from reference TRBV5-6 and TRBJ1-5, the complete variable domain is DAGVTQSPTHLIKTRGQQVTLRCSPKSGHDTVSWYQQALGQGPQFIFQYYEEEERQRGNFPDRFSGHQFPNYSSELNVNALLLGDSALYLCDSSLRGYSNQPQHFGDGTRLSIL.

V usage is TRBV19 and J usage is TRBJ1-1; tentative D call: TRBD1 (6 bases). This CDR3 has 15 residues. CDR1 is LNHDA, CDR2 SQIVND, per germline (reference sequence). With 6 bases removed from V and 2 bases from J, the gap between germline ends came to 16 bases. Here the CDR3 DNA reads TGTGCCAGTAGGACCGGGACAAGGGGAAACACTGAAGCTTTCTTT. It yields the protein CASRTGTRGNTEAFF.

There are many counts of this clonotype. At one end, the junction sequence differs from germline, possibly due to a read error. J is TRBJ2-3 and V is TRBV7-7; no firm D call. The CDR3 is made up of 15 amino acids. CDR1 is SSHAT and CDR2 is FNYEAQ in the germline V gene (reference sequence). This CDR3 is CASSLGPLGADTQYF. In nucleotides, the CDR3 is TGTGCTAGCAGCTTAGGGCCTCTCGGTGCAGATACGCAGTATTTT.

As to this clonotype: At one end, the junction sequence differs from germline, possibly due to a read error. The chain links TRBV20-1 to TRBJ1-1; TRBD1 matches at 9 bases. This CDR3 region has 14 residues. Germline loops: CDR1 DFQATT, CDR2 SNEGSKA (reference sequence). CDR3 amino acids: CGARDSGTGIGAFF. The CDR3 nucleotides read TGCGGTGCTAGAGATTCCGGGACAGGGATAGGGGCTTTCTTT.

Many counts were recorded for this clonotype. V and J are TRBV23-1 and TRBJ2-3; 7 bases are a match to TRBD1. Being an ORF, TRBV23-1 has a function that is uncertain. J was trimmed by 2 bases and V by 6 bases; bases with no gene match: 14. The CDR3 is 17 residues long. The CDR3, as DNA: TGCGCCAGCAGACCCGCCCGACAGGGAAATAACACAGATACGCAGTATTTT. Protein sequence: CASRPARQGNNTDTQYF.

This chain connects TRBV4-3 to TRBJ1-2; D is undetermined. The V end lost 0 bases, the J end lost 0 bases, and 11 bases lay between the germline ends. CDR1 LGHNA and CDR2 YSLEER come from the germline V gene. This CDR3 spans 16 amino acids. CDR3 amino acids: CASSQDQTAANYGYTF. Written as DNA, the CDR3 is TGCGCCAGCAGCCAAGATCAAACGGCCGCTAACTATGGCTACACCTTC.

This clonotype was seen ten or more times. This chain joins TRBV7-9 and TRBJ1-1; D gene ambiguous. Per germline, CDR1 SEHNR and CDR2 FQNEAQ (reference sequence). CDR3 length: 13 residues. V gave up 7 bases and J gave up 4 bases, with 13 bases separating them. The CDR3 DNA reads as TGTGCCAGCAAGGACGGAAAACTCACTGAAGCTTTCTTT. Translating it yields CASKDGKLTEAFF.

The chain employs TRBV6-6 and TRBJ2-5; TRBD2 matches 7 bases. Trimming took 8 bases from V and 3 from J; bases not matched to a gene: 3. This CDR3 spans 12 amino acids. The germline CDR1 and CDR2 sequences are MNHNY and SVGAGI (reference sequence). The CDR3 reads CASEGREETQYF. CDR3 coding DNA: TGTGCCAGCGAAGGGAGGGAAGAGACCCAGTACTTC.

This clonotype appeared many times. J is TRBJ2-5 and V is TRBV9, with TRBD2 matching over 13 bases. Trimming at V came to 7 bases and at J to 5 bases, leaving 8 bases not matched to a gene. This CDR3 region has 15 residues. Germline V gene data show CDR1 as SGDLS and CDR2 as YYNGEE. For the CDR3, the DNA is TGTGCCAGCCCCTCCCGGACTAGCGGGGGTGAGACCCAGTACTTC. This gives the protein CASPSRTSGGETQYF.

In regard to this clonotype: A much larger clone differs from this one at a single base, so this may be a read error. The V call is TRBV7-6, the J call TRBJ1-1; D gene unclear. The CDR3 consists of 12 residues. V dropped 5 bases and J dropped 10 bases, with 14 bases sitting between them. Germline loops: CDR1 SGHVS, CDR2 FNYEAQ. CDR3 protein: CASSPTTAGAFF. In DNA form, the CDR3 reads TGTGCCAGCAGCCCAACCACCGCTGGAGCTTTCTTT.

This clonotype has a count of ten or more. The CDR3 DNA sequence: TGTGCCAGCAGCTTAGGTCCAGGGGCGGACACCGGGGAGCTGTTTTTT. Its translation: CASSLGPGADTGELFF. This chain uses TRBV7-9 with TRBJ2-2, with D possibly TRBD1 on 6 matching bases. V dropped 1 base and J dropped 3 bases, with 12 bases sitting between them. Germline-derived CDR1 and CDR2 are SEHNR and FQNEAQ (reference sequence). The CDR3 length is 16 residues.

As to this clonotype: A much larger clone is a single base away; this may be a read error. V is TRBV19 and J is TRBJ2-7; D is perhaps TRBD2 (6 bases). From germline, CDR1 is LNHDA and CDR2 SQIVND (reference sequence). The CDR3 has 13 amino acids. In DNA, the CDR3 is TGTGCCAGTAGTAGCGGGGTAGACTACGAGCAGTGCTTC. Encoded protein: CASSSGVDYEQCF. Complete variable domain (other parts from reference TRBV19 and TRBJ2-7): DGGITQSPKYLFRKEGQNVTLSCEQNLNHDAMYWYRQDPGQGLRLIYYSQIVNDFQKGDIAEGYSVSREKKESFPLTVTSAQKNPTAFYLCASSSGVDYEQCFGPGTRLTVT.

In the case of this clonotype: This may arise from a read error, as a much more abundant clone is one base away. The V call is TRBV13, the J call TRBJ2-3; D is uncertain. V shed 2 bases and J shed 8 bases, with 8 bases lying between them. Germline CDR1 and CDR2: PRHDT and FYEKMQ (reference sequence). The CDR3 length is 12 residues. The CDR3 protein is CASSLQEGTQYF. DNA of the CDR3: TGTGCCAGCAGCTTACAGGAAGGTACGCAGTATTTT.

This clonotype was detected only a few times. V usage is TRBV20-1 and J usage is TRBJ2-1; 11 bases align to TRBD2. Germline trimming cut 2 bases from V and 8 bases from J; bases unmatched to any gene: 11. Germline-derived CDR1 and CDR2 are DFQATT and SNEGSKA (reference sequence). This CDR3 is 16 amino acids long. CDR3 sequence reads: CSARSSTSGSLYEQFF. CDR3 DNA sequence: TGCAGTGCTAGATCTAGTACTAGCGGGAGTTTGTATGAGCAGTTCTTC.

This clonotype was detected ten times or more. This chain connects TRBV20-1 to TRBJ2-3; D uncertain. Trimming left V 1 base short and J 2 bases short, with 19 bases between. The length of the CDR3 is 17 residues. Looked up from germline, CDR1 is DFQATT and CDR2 is SNEGSKA (reference sequence). The CDR3 DNA is TGCAGTGCTAGAGGACCAGCGCCAGCCCCAGACACAGATACGCAGTATTTT. It specifies CSARGPAPAPDTDTQYF.

This clonotype was seen at least ten times. This CDR3 is CASSQGEVMGTEAFF. The CDR3 bases are TGTGCCAGCAGTCAAGGGGAGGTTATGGGCACTGAAGCTTTCTTT. The chain links TRBV6-2 or TRBV6-3 to TRBJ1-1; maybe TRBD1 (5 bases). The CDR3 runs 15 residues. Germline CDR1 reads MNHEY; CDR2 reads SVGEGT. The V end was cut by 5 bases, the J end by 4 bases, with 17 bases between.

The V call is TRBV13, the J call TRBJ2-5; TRBD1 is a possible D gene (5 bases). CDR3 length equals 18 residues. Looked up from germline, CDR1 is PRHDT and CDR2 is FYEKMQ (reference sequence). Trimming removed 5 bases from V and 2 bases from J, with 24 bases in between. The DNA for the CDR3 is TGTGCCAGCAGCCGAGTGCAGACGACAGAATTAATTCAAGAGACCCAGTACTTC. Encoded protein: CASSRVQTTELIQETQYF.